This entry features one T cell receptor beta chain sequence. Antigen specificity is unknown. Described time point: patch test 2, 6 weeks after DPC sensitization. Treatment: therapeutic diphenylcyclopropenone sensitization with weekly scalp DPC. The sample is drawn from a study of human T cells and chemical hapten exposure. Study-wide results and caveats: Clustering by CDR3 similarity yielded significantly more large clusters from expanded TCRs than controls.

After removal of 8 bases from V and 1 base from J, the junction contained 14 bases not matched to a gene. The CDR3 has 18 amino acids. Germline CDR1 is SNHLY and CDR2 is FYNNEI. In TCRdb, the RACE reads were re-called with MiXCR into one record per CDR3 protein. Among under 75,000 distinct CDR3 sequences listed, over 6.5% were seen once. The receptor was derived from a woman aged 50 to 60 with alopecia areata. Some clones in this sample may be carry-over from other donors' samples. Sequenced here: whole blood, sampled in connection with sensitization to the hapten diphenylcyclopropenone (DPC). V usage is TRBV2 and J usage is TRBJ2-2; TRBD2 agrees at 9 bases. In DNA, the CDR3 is TGTGCCAGCGCAAAGGAGGGCAGCGGGAGGATGAACACCGGGGAGCTGTTTTTT. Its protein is CASAKEGSGRMNTGELFF.